The 26 T cell receptor beta chains below all came from one sample that was sequenced in a study of T cell responses to AZD1222 COVID-19 vaccine. Here immunoSEQ multiplex PCR was the method, and the copy in TCRdb shows in-frame clones only, minus some. The sample lists approximately 180,000 clones, roughly 92% occurring once. The sample was peripheral blood, taken on day 0 of AZD1222 vaccination. The receptors derive from an adult in good health.

The genes are TRBV5-1 and TRBJ1-1; D perhaps matches TRBD1 (5 bases). V was trimmed by 0 bases and J by 2 bases, leaving 8 bases between them. This CDR3 spans 14 amino acids. CDR1 SGHRS and CDR2 YFSETQ come from the germline V gene. The CDR3 region is CASSLGGGNTEAFF. The CDR3, as DNA: TGCGCCAGCAGCTTGGGTGGGGGTAACACTGAAGCTTTCTTT.

The chain uses TRBV4-1 and TRBJ1-2; the match to TRBD1 covers 8 bases. This CDR3 has 15 amino acids. With 0 bases clipped from V and 6 bases from J, the junction kept 6 bases outside the gene matches. Per germline, CDR1 MGHRA and CDR2 YSYEKL. The CDR3 loop reads CASSQDQQGANGYTF. In DNA, the CDR3 is TGCGCCAGCAGCCAAGATCAGCAGGGGGCAAATGGCTACACCTTC.

V usage is TRBV12-3 or TRBV12-4 and J usage is TRBJ1-2, with 7 bases aligning to TRBD1. Unmatched junction bases numbered 5, after V lost 8 bases and J lost 2 bases. The CDR3 covers 13 residues. DNA of the CDR3: TGTGCCAGCGACTCAGGGGGGAACTATGGCTACACCTTC. Residues: CASDSGGNYGYTF.

The chain has TRBV21-1 and TRBJ1-1; TRBD1 was called by the table and not checked on the DNA. TRBV21-1 represents a pseudogene. There are 18 residues in the CDR3. The CDR3 is CASSKQTWTGEENTEAFF. CDR3 coding DNA: TGTGCCAGCAGCAAACAAACCTGGACAGGAGAGGAGAACACTGAAGCTTTCTTT.

The rearrangement links TRBV5-1 to TRBJ2-5, with 12 bases matching TRBD2. The CDR3 consists of 15 residues. The germline V gene has CDR1 SGHRS and CDR2 YFSETQ. Germline trimming cut 4 bases from V and 5 bases from J; bases unmatched to any gene: 6. CDR3 amino acids: CASSARTSGMETQYF. Written as DNA, the CDR3 is TGCGCCAGCAGCGCTAGGACTAGCGGGATGGAGACCCAGTACTTC.

The genes are TRBV6-1 and TRBJ1-2; no reliable D call. Germline V gives CDR1 MNHNS, CDR2 SASEGT. This CDR3 has 13 residues. Trimming removed 0 bases at V and 8 bases at J, with 10 bases between. Here the CDR3 DNA reads TGTGCCAGCAGTGAAGCACGGTTAGAGGGCTACACCTTC. Its protein is CASSEARLEGYTF.

In this sample, this clone turned up once. The chain recombines TRBV6-5 with TRBJ2-3; 9 bases fit TRBD2. Germline values: CDR1 MNHEY, CDR2 SVGAGI. Trimming removed 6 bases from V and 9 bases from J; junction bases left unmatched: 4. The length of the CDR3 is 12 residues. The CDR3 protein is CASRQAGGTQYF. CDR3 nucleotide sequence: TGTGCCAGCAGACAGGCGGGAGGGACGCAGTATTTT.

The chain employs TRBV6-6 and TRBJ1-1; D gene unclear. V lost 2 bases and J 1 base, leaving 14 bases between the germline ends. CDR1 is MNHNY, CDR2 SVGAGI, per germline (reference sequence). The CDR3 extends over 16 amino acids. The CDR3 loop reads CASSYPYALKNTEAFF. The CDR3 region has the DNA TGTGCCAGCAGTTACCCTTATGCACTAAAGAACACTGAAGCTTTCTTT.

The chain is built from TRBV7-2 and TRBJ2-7; a weak D match, TRBD2 (5 bases). The V and J ends lost 5 bases and 0 bases respectively, with 14 bases between them. CDR3 length: 15 amino acids. Per the germline V gene, CDR1 is SGHTA and CDR2 is FQGNSA. The CDR3 protein is CASSPRGGFSYEQYF. The CDR3 DNA reads as TGTGCCAGCAGCCCTCGAGGCGGGTTCTCCTACGAGCAGTACTTC. Using reference TRBV7-2 and TRBJ2-7 for the parts outside the CDR3, the full variable domain is GAGVSQSPSNKVTEKGKDVELRCDPISGHTALYWYRQSLGQGLEFLIYFQGNSAPDKSGLPSDRFSAERTGGSVSTLTIQRTQQEDSAVYLCASSPRGGFSYEQYFGPGTRLTVT.

This chain uses TRBV10-3 with TRBJ1-6; no clear D. The V gene lost 3 bases and the J gene lost 7 bases, with 19 bases spanning the gap. CDR1 and CDR2 from the germline V gene are ENHRY and SYGVKD. This CDR3 is built from 17 residues. The CDR3 here is CAISDPVSPNGNSPLHF. The CDR3 nucleotides read TGTGCCATCAGTGACCCGGTTAGTCCTAATGGGAATTCACCCCTCCACTTT.

This clone appeared a single time. The chain joins TRBV19 to TRBJ1-1; no reliable D call. Trimming took off 5 bases at V and 6 bases at J, with 7 bases between the two ends. The germline CDR1 and CDR2 sequences are LNHDA and SQIVND (reference sequence). The CDR3 is made up of 11 amino acids. The CDR3 DNA reads as TGTGCCAGTAGTCTACTGGCTGAAGCTTTCTTT. Its translation: CASSLLAEAFF.

This clone was counted once. The chain links TRBV6-6 to TRBJ1-5; D is perhaps TRBD1 (6 bases). The V gene lost 7 bases and the J gene lost 6 bases, with 16 bases spanning the gap. The CDR3 runs to 14 residues. Germline V gives CDR1 MNHNY, CDR2 SVGAGI (reference sequence). CDR3 amino acids: CASTTQGGGQPQHF. The DNA of the CDR3 is TGTGCCAGCACCACACAGGGCGGCGGTCAGCCCCAGCATTTT.

V and J are TRBV30 and TRBJ2-2; possibly TRBD1 for D (5 bases). V lost 0 bases and J 6 bases, leaving 8 bases between the germline ends. Germline V gives CDR1 GTSNPN, CDR2 SVGIG (reference sequence). The CDR3 length is 13 residues. The CDR3 nucleotides read TGTGCCTGGAGTGTTCAGGGCTCCGGGGAGCTGTTTTTT. It translates to CAWSVQGSGELFF. Full variable domain (missing parts from reference TRBV30 and TRBJ2-2): SQTIHQWPATLVQPVGSPLSLECTVEGTSNPNLYWYRQAAGRGLQLLFYSVGIGQISSEVPQNLSASRPQDRQFILSSKKLLLSDSGFYLCAWSVQGSGELFFGEGSRLTVL.

The chain joins TRBV6-1 to TRBJ1-5, with D hard to call. CDR1 MNHNS and CDR2 SASEGT come from the germline V gene. The CDR3 totals 15 residues. Trimming cost V 1 base and J 6 bases, with 13 bases left between them. CDR3 region: CASSEDLLWGQPQHF. The CDR3 DNA follows: TGTGCCAGCAGTGAAGATCTGTTATGGGGTCAGCCCCAGCATTTT.

The chain carries TRBV29-1 and TRBJ1-1; possibly TRBD1 for D (5 bases). Trimming pared 3 bases from V and 1 base from J, leaving 12 bases between. CDR3 length equals 14 residues. CDR1 and CDR2 from the germline V gene are SQVTM and ANQGSEA. CDR3 protein: CSVDEAGGNTEAFF. The CDR3, as DNA: TGCAGCGTTGACGAGGCCGGGGGGAACACTGAAGCTTTCTTT.

This clone was counted once. J is TRBJ2-7 and V is TRBV29-1; perhaps TRBD1 as D (5 bases). The CDR3 has 12 amino acids. Germline CDR1 and CDR2: SQVTM and ANQGSEA. With 1 base removed from V and 7 bases from J, the gap between germline ends came to 11 bases. The CDR3, as DNA: TGCAGCGTTGAAGGGGGCGGAAAAGAGCAGTACTTC. Protein: CSVEGGGKEQYF.

The chain recombines TRBV6-2 or TRBV6-3 with TRBJ2-1, with a tentative D call TRBD2 (6 bases). CDR3 length equals 15 residues. The V gene's germline CDR1 is MNHEY and CDR2 SVGEGT. V lost 7 bases to trimming and J lost 2 bases, with 15 bases between them. CDR3 protein: CASTPWRGTYNEQFF. CDR3 coding DNA: TGTGCCAGCACCCCGTGGAGGGGAACCTACAATGAGCAGTTCTTC.

V gene TRBV7-2 combines with J gene TRBJ1-2; maybe TRBD1 (5 bases). The CDR3 loop spans 13 amino acids. V lost 1 base, J lost 8 bases, and 11 bases lay in between. CDR1 and CDR2 from the germline V gene are SGHTA and FQGNSA. The CDR3 loop reads CASSLGGRRGYTF. The CDR3 nucleotides are TGTGCCAGCAGCTTAGGGGGCAGAAGGGGCTACACCTTC.

The rearrangement uses TRBV28 and TRBJ2-7; D remains ambiguous. V was pared by 5 bases and J by 4 bases, with 12 bases between. Germline V gene sequence: CDR1 MDHEN, CDR2 SYDVKM. The CDR3 has 13 residues. The DNA of the CDR3 is TGTGCCAGCAGTCCCCAAGCCTTTTACGAGCAGTACTTC. This encodes CASSPQAFYEQYF.

J is TRBJ2-1 and V is TRBV11-3; TRBD2 might be the D (6 bases). The CDR3 covers 15 residues. Germline loops: CDR1 SGHNT, CDR2 YENEEA. V was cut by 4 bases and J by 0 bases, with 10 bases left in between. This CDR3 reads CASSSGRSSYNEQFF. Written as DNA, the CDR3 is TGTGCCAGCAGCTCAGGGAGGAGCTCCTACAATGAGCAGTTCTTC. Full variable domain (missing parts from reference TRBV11-3 and TRBJ2-1): EAGVVQSPRYKIIEKKQPVAFWCNPISGHNTLYWYLQNLGQGPELLIRYENEEAVDDSQLPKDRFSAERLKGVDSTLKIQPAELGDSAVYLCASSSGRSSYNEQFFGPGTRLTVL.

The V gene is TRBV9, the J gene TRBJ1-4; 8 bases line up with TRBD1. CDR3 size: 14 residues. Germline CDR1 reads SGDLS; CDR2 reads YYNGEE. V dropped 3 bases and J dropped 8; count of bases not matched to a gene: 6. CDR3 loop: CASSDGQGPEKLFF. CDR3 bases: TGTGCCAGCAGCGACGGACAGGGTCCGGAAAAACTGTTTTTT.

CDR3 sequence (DNA): TGTGCCAGTAGTATCCGGGCGCAACTCCGCACTGAAGCTTTCTTT. Protein: CASSIRAQLRTEAFF. The V call is TRBV19, the J call TRBJ1-1; D remains unclear. Trimming shortened V by 3 bases and J by 4 bases, and 15 bases separated the two germline ends. Germline assignment: CDR1 LNHDA and CDR2 SQIVND (reference sequence). CDR3 size: 15 residues.

V usage is TRBV30 and J usage is TRBJ2-3; weak D call: TRBD2 (5 bases). There are 14 residues in the CDR3. Looked up from germline, CDR1 is GTSNPN and CDR2 is SVGIG (reference sequence). Between the trimmed V and J ends, which lost 7 bases and 2 bases, there was a span of 16 bases. CDR3 sequence reads: CALGSGSFTDTQYF. CDR3 DNA: TGTGCCTTGGGCTCGGGGTCTTTCACAGATACGCAGTATTTT.

The chain uses TRBV6-5 and TRBJ1-3; no definite D call. Trimming pared 7 bases from V and 0 bases from J, leaving 7 bases between. The CDR3 sequence is 13 residues long. Germline V gene sequence: CDR1 MNHEY, CDR2 SVGAGI. The CDR3 DNA follows: TGTGCCAGCACCGAGTTCTCTGGAAACACCATATATTTT. Translating it yields CASTEFSGNTIYF.

The rearrangement joins TRBV5-4 to TRBJ1-2; 10 bases match TRBD1. The CDR3 totals 15 residues. Germline trimming cut 3 bases from V and 7 bases from J; bases unmatched to any gene: 9. Germline CDR1 reads SGHNT; CDR2 reads YYREEE (reference sequence). CDR3 nucleotide sequence: TGTGCCAGCAGCTCGACAGGGGGCGTACCCGGTGGCTACACCTTC. It yields the protein CASSSTGGVPGGYTF.

The V and J genes are TRBV6-5 and TRBJ2-2, with D possibly TRBD1 on 5 matching bases. The V end was cut by 0 bases, the J end by 6 bases, with 11 bases between. The CDR3 loop spans 15 amino acids. Germline V CDR1 and CDR2: MNHEY, SVGAGI. The CDR3 nucleotides read TGTGCCAGCAGTTACTCGATCAGGGAACCCGGGGAGCTGTTTTTT. The encoded protein is CASSYSIREPGELFF.